This TCR beta chain was captured in a study of CXCR3-negative and CXCR3-positive naive CD8 T cells. The study, taken as a whole, reports: Relative to CXCR3-negative naive cells, CXCR3-positive naive cells had more hydrophobic TRB CDR3s. Most assays used freshly isolated PBMCs, as cryopreservation partially reduced CXCR3. Memory CD8+ T cell repertoires were far less diverse than both naive subsets.

Per germline, CDR1 MNHEY and CDR2 SVGAGI. The CDR3 contains 15 residues. The study made its TRB cDNA libraries by 5' RACE, adding UMI labels. TCRdb re-called the 5' RACE reads and shows each CDR3 protein once, DNA omitted. The sample table sets out 84,000 or so distinct CDR3 sequences. On this clonotype: Its target is not known.

The chain carries TRBV6-5 and TRBJ2-7; checking the TCRdb D call of TRBD1 is not possible without DNA. Sequencing was carried out using naive CXCR3- CD8+ T cells from blood. Subset denoted: CD45RO-CCR7+CD27+CD95- naive CD8+ T cells lacking CXCR3 (TNR3-). This clonotype was obtained from a human donor in good health. Some clones in this sample may be carry-over from other donors' samples. The CDR3: CASSLRDASSYEQYF.